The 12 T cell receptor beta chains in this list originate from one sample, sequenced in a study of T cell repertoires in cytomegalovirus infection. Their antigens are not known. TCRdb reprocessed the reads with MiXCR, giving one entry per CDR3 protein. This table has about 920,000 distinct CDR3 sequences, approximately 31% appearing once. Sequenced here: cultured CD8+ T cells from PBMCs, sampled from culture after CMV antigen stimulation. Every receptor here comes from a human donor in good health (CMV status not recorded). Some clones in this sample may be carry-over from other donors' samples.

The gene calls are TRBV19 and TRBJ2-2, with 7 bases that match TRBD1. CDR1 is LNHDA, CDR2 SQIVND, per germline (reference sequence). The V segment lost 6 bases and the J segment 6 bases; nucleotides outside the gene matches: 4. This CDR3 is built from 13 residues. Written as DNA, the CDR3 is TGTGCCAGTAGGAATGACAGGGCCGGGGAGCTGTTTTTT. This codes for CASRNDRAGELFF.

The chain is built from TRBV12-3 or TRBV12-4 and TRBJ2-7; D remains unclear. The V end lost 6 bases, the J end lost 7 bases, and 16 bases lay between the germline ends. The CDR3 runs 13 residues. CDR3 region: CASSQFPLGEQYV. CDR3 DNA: TGTGCCAGCAGCCAATTTCCCTTGGGTGAGCAGTACGTC.

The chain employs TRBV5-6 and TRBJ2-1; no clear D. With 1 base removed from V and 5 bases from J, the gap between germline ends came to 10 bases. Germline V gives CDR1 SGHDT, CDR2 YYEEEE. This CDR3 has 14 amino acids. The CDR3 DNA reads TGTGCCAGCAGCTTGCGGTCAGTGGACAATGAGCAGTTCTTC. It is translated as CASSLRSVDNEQFF.

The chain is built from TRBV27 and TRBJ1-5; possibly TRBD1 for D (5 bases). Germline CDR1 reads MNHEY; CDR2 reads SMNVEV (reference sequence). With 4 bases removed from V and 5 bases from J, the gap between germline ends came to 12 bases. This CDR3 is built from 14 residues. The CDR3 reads CASSYAGDDQPQHF. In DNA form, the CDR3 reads TGTGCCAGCAGTTACGCGGGGGACGATCAGCCCCAGCATTTT.

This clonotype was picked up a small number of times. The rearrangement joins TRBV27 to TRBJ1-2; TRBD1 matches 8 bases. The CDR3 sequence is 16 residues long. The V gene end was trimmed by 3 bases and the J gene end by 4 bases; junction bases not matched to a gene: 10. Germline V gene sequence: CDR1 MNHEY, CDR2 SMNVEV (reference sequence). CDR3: CASSFLHTGGGYGYTF. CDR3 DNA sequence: TGTGCCAGCAGTTTCCTCCATACAGGGGGTGGCTATGGCTACACCTTC.

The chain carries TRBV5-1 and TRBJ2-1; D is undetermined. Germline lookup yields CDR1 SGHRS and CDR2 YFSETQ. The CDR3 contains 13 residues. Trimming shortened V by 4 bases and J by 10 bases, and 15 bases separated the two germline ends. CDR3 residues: CASSLTLFREQFF. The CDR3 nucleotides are TGCGCCAGCAGCCTGACCCTTTTCAGGGAGCAGTTCTTC.

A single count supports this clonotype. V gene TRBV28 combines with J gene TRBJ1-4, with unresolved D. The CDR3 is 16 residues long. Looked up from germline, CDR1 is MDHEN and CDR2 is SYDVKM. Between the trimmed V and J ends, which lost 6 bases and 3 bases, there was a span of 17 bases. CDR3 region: CASRLSAESPNEKLFF. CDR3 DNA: TGTGCCAGCAGACTAAGCGCGGAGTCCCCTAATGAAAAACTGTTTTTT.

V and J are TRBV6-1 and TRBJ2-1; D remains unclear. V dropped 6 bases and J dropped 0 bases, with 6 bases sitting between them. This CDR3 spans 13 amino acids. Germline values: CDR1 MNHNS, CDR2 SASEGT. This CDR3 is CASRISSYNEQFF. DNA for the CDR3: TGTGCCAGCAGAATCAGCTCCTACAATGAGCAGTTCTTC.

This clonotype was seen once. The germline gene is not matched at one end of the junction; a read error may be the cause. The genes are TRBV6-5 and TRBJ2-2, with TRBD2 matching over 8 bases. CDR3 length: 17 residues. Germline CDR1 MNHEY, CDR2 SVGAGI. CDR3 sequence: CASGDTSGAPNTGDLFF. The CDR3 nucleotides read TGTGCCAGCGGCGATACTAGCGGAGCCCCGAACACCGGGGATCTGTTTTTT.

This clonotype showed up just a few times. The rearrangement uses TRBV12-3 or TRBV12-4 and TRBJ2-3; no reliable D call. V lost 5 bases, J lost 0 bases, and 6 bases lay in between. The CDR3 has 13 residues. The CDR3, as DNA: TGTGCCAGCAGTAATGACAGCACAGATACGCAGTATTTT. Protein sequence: CASSNDSTDTQYF.

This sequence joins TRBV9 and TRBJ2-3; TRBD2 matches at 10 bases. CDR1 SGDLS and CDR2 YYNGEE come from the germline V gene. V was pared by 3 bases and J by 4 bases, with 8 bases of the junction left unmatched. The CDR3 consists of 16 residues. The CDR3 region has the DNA TGTGCCAGCAGCGCCCTAGCGGGGGTGGCGTCAGATACGCAGTATTTT. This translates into CASSALAGVASDTQYF. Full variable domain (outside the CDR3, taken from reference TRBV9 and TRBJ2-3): DSGVTQTPKHLITATGQRVTLRCSPRSGDLSVYWYQQSLDQGLQFLIQYYNGEERAKGNILERFSAQQFPDLHSELNLSSLELGDSALYFCASSALAGVASDTQYFGPGTRLTVL.

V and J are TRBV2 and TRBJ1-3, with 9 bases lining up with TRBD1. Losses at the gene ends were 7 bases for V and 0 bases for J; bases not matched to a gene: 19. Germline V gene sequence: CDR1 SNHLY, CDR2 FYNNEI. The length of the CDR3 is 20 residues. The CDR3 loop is CASKMGQGRLFSSSGNTIYF. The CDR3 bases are TGTGCCAGCAAGATGGGACAGGGACGTTTGTTTTCCAGCTCTGGAAACACCATATATTTT.